Listed below are T cell receptor beta chains from one sample, sequenced in a study of PD-1 blockade in mismatch repair-deficient tumors. TCRdb's copy holds only in-frame clones and misses some; the assay was immunoSEQ multiplex PCR. The sample contains 39,000 or so clones, around four fifths of which appear only once. Sequencing used PBMCs, obtained about 40 weeks after starting pembrolizumab. The receptors derive from an adult with mismatch repair-deficient cancer. CDR3s leave out the opening cysteine and the closing phenylalanine or tryptophan. Clone size is given for some rows only: seen once, a few or many times, or a class if the clone is expanded.

V,J,size,CDR3
TRBV12-5,TRBJ1-4,.,ASGLREEKLF
TRBV5-4,TRBJ1-1,.,ASSFRAMNTEAF
TRBV28,.,.,ASSLIETGAYEQY
TRBV2,TRBJ2-5,.,ASSVGLAGYRGETQY
TRBV5-1,TRBJ2-5,.,ASSLGGRADETQY
TRBV2,TRBJ1-5,.,ASTWGDAGQPQH
TRBV4-1,TRBJ2-4,once,ASSQDARDIQY
TRBV9,TRBJ2-1,.,ASSVDVTSEKEF
TRBV4-1,TRBJ2-3,few,ASSHLAGGADTQY
TRBV11-1,TRBJ2-1,.,ASSFDRTSRGEQF
TRBV27,TRBJ1-5,.,ASSWGGMDQPQH
TRBV19,TRBJ1-3,.,ASTIRGAWNTIY
TRBV7-3,TRBJ2-6,.,ASSPDGLSGANVLT
TRBV19,TRBJ2-2,.,AGGQPPGELF
TRBV30,TRBJ2-5,.,ALSTGRQETQY
TRBV6-1,TRBJ2-7,few,ASRAGLAGAGEQY
TRBV5-5,TRBJ2-1,.,ASSRNPTSGSYNEQF
TRBV19,TRBJ2-7,.,ASSIPPAYEQY
TRBV30,TRBJ2-6,.,AWRRPDRVLTGANVLT
TRBV7-3,TRBJ2-3,few,ASSLGARSTDTQY
TRBV5-1,TRBJ2-1,.,ASSLHYPLDEQF
TRBV5-4,TRBJ2-2,.,ASSLVGRENTGELF
TRBV27,TRBJ2-2,.,ASSLYAGLNTGELF
TRBV21-1,TRBJ2-7,.,ASSKLGRGLAGGMVYEQY
TRBV4-2,TRBJ1-2,.,ASSQTGGYGYT
TRBV27,TRBJ1-2,.,ASSFLGAGQNSYGYT
TRBV19,TRBJ2-3,.,ASSMGSLSTDTQY
TRBV19,TRBJ2-1,.,ATQVGTGAYNEQF
TRBV10-3,TRBJ1-5,.,AISESSDQPQH
TRBV11-2,TRBJ2-3,.,ASSPVAGSSTDTQY
TRBV9,TRBJ2-2,once,ASSESLPIAGGKTGELF
TRBV13,TRBJ2-7,few,ASSLARGGHEQY
TRBV5-1,TRBJ1-1,once,ASSLDGQMNTEAF
TRBV7-7,TRBJ2-3,.,ASSLFAGRADTQY
TRBV5-1,TRBJ2-1,.,ASSSRDTLYNEQF
TRBV7-8,TRBJ1-4,.,ASRRQGRNEKLF
TRBV18,TRBJ2-4,.,ASSPQKLSSTVPAKNIQY
TRBV7-2,TRBJ1-6,.,ASSTRQGSIPLH
TRBV27,TRBJ1-5,.,ASSPGASNQPQH
TRBV5-1,TRBJ2-3,.,ASSSRTSTDTQY
TRBV5-6,TRBJ2-7,.,ASSHDSSSYEQY
TRBV6-5,TRBJ1-5,.,ASSYSNRADQPQH
TRBV9,TRBJ2-2,.,ASSVVGVTGELF